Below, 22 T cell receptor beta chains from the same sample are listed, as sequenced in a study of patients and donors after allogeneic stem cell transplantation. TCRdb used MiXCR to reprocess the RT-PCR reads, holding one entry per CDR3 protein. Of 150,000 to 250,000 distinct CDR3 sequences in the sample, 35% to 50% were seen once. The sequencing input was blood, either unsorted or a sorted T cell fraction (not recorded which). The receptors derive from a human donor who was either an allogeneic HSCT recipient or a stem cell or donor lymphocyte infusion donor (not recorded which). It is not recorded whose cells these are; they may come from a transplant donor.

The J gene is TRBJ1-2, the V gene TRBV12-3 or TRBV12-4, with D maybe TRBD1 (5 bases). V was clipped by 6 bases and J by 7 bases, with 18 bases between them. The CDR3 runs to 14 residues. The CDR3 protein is CASRSGHFSGGYTF. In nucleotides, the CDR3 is TGTGCCAGCAGATCTGGACATTTCTCGGGTGGCTACACCTTC.

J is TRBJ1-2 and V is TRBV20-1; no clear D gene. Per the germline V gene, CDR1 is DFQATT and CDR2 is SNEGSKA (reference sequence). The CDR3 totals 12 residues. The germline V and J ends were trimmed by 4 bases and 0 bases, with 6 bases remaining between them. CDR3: CSATGSNYGYTF. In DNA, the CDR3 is TGCAGTGCTACAGGATCTAACTATGGCTACACCTTC.

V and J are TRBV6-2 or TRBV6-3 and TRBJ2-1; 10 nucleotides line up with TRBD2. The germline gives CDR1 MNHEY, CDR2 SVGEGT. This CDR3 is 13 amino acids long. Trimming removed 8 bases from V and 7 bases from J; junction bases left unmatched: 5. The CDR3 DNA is TGTGCCAGCTGGGCTAGCGGGAGAAATGAGCAGTTCTTC. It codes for CASWASGRNEQFF.

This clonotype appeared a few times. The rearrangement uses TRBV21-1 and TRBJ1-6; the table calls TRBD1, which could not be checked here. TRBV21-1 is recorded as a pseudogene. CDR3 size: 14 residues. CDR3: CASTLGTENSPLHF. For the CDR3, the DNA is TGTGCCAGCACCCTAGGGACGGAAAATTCACCCCTCCACTTT.

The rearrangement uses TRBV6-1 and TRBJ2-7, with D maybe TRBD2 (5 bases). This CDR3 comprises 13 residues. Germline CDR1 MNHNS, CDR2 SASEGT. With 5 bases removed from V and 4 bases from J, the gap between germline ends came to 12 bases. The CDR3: CASSSFRGYEQYF. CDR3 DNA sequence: TGTGCCAGCAGTAGCTTCCGGGGATACGAGCAGTACTTC.

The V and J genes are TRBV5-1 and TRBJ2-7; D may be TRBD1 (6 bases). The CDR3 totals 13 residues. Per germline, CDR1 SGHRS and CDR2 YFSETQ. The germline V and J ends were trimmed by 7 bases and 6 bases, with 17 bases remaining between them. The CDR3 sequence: CASFSGTKGEQYF. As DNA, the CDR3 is TGCGCCAGCTTCTCGGGGACAAAAGGCGAGCAGTACTTC.

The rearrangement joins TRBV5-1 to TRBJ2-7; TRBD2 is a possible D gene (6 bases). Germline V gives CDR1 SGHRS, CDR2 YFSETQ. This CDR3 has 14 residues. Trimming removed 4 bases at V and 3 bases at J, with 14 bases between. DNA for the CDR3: TGCGCCAGCAGCGTCCGGGACTGGGGCTACGAGCAGTACTTC. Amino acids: CASSVRDWGYEQYF.

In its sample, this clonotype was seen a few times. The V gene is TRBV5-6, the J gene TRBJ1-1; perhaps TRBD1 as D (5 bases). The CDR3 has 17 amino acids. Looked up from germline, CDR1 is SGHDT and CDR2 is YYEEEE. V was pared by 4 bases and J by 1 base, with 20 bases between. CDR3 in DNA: TGTGCCAGCAGCCCGCGCCCGGGAAGAAGGGGGAACACTGAAGCTTTCTTT. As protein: CASSPRPGRRGNTEAFF. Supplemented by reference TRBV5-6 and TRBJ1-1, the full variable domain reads DAGVTQSPTHLIKTRGQQVTLRCSPKSGHDTVSWYQQALGQGPQFIFQYYEEEERQRGNFPDRFSGHQFPNYSSELNVNALLLGDSALYLCASSPRPGRRGNTEAFFGQGTRLTVV.

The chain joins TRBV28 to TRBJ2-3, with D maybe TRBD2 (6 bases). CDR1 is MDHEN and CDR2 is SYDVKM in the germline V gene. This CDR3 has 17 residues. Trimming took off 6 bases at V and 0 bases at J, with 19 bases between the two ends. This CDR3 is CASSTVPGLISTDTQYF. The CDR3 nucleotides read TGTGCCAGCAGCACGGTCCCGGGACTCATAAGCACAGATACGCAGTATTTT.

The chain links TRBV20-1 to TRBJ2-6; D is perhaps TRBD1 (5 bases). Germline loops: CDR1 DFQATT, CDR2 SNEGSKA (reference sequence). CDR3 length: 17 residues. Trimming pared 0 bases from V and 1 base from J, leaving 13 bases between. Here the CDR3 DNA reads TGCAGTGCTAGAGATCAGGGCTCTCCTTCTGGGGCCAACGTCCTGACTTTC. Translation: CSARDQGSPSGANVLTF.

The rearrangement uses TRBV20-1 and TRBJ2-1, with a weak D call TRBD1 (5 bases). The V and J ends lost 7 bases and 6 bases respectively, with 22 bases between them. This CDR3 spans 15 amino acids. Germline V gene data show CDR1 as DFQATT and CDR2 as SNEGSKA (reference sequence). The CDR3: CSGMGVQGVSNEQFF. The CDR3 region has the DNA TGCAGTGGTATGGGCGTCCAGGGCGTAAGCAATGAGCAGTTCTTC.

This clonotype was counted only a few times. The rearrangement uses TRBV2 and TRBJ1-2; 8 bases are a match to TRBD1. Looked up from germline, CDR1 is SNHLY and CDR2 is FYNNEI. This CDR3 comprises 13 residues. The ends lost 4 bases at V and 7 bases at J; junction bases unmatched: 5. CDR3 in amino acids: CASSGTGMGGYTF. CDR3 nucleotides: TGTGCCAGCAGTGGGACAGGGATGGGTGGCTACACCTTC.

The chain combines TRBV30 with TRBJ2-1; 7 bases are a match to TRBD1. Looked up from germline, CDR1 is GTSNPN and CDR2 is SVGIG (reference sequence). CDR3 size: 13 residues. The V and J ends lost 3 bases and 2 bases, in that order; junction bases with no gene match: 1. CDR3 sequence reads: CAWRTGTYNEQFF. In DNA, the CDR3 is TGTGCCTGGAGGACAGGGACCTACAATGAGCAGTTCTTC.

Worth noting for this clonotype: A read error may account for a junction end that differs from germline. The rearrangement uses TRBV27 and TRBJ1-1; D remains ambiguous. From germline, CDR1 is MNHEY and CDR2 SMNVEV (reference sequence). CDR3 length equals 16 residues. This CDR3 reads CASSLWGNGMNTGAFF. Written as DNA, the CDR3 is TGTGCCAGCAGTTTATGGGGAAACGGAATGAACACTGGAGCTTTCTTT.

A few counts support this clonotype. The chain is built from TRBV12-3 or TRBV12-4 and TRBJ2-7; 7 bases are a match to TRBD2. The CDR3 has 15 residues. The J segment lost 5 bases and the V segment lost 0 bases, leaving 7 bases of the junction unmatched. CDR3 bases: TGTGCCAGCAGTTTAGCGGTGGGAGGGCCTAACGAGCAGTACTTC. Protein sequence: CASSLAVGGPNEQYF.

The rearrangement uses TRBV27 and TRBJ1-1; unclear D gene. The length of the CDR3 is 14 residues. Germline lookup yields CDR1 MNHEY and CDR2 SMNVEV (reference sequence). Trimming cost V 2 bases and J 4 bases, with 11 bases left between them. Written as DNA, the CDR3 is TGTGCCAGCAGTTTACTTAGGGAGGGCACTGAAGCTTTCTTT. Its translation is CASSLLREGTEAFF.

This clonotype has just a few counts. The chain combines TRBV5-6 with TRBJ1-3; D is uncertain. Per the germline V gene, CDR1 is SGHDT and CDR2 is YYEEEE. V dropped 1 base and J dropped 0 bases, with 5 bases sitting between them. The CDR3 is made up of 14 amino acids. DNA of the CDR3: TGTGCCAGCAGCTTGTCCTACTCTGGAAACACCATATATTTT. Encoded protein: CASSLSYSGNTIYF.

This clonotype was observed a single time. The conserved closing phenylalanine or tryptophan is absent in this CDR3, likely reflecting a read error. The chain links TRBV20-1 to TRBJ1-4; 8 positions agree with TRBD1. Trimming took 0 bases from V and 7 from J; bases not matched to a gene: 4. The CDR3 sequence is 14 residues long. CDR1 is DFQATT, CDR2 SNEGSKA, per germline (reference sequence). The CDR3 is CSARDVQGGEKLFS. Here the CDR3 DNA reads TGCAGTGCTAGAGATGTACAGGGGGGTGAAAAACTGTTTTCT.

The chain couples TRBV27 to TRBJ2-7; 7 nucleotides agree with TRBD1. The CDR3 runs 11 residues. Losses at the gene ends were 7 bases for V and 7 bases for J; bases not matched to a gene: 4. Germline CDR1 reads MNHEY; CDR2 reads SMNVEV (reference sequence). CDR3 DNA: TGTGCCAGCAACAGGGGAAATGAGCAGTACTTC. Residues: CASNRGNEQYF.

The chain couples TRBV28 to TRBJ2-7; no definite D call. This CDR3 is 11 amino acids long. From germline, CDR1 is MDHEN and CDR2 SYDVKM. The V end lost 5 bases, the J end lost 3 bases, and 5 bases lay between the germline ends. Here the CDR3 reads CASSPNYEQYF. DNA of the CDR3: TGTGCCAGCAGTCCGAACTACGAGCAGTACTTC. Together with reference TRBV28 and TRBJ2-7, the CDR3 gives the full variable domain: DVKVTQSSRYLVKRTGEKVFLECVQDMDHENMFWYRQDPGLGLRLIYFSYDVKMKEKGDIPEGYSVSREKKERFSLILESASTNQTSMYLCASSPNYEQYFGPGTRLTVT.

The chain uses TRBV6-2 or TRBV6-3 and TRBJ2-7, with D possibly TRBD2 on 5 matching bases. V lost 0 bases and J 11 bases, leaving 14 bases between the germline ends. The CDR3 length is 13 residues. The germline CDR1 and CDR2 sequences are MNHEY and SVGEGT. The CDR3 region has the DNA TGTGCCAGCAGTTACTCGACTAACGGGTTTGAGTACTTC. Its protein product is CASSYSTNGFEYF.

CDR3 DNA: TGTGCCAGCAGCCAAGTTTGGAAACAGCAGTTCTTC. This sequence encodes CASSQVWKQQFF. The genes are TRBV4-2 and TRBJ2-1; D call uncertain. This CDR3 region has 12 residues. Germline CDR1 LGHNA, CDR2 YNFKEQ. V was clipped by 1 base and J by 11 bases, with 9 bases between them.